The 11 T cell receptor beta chains below come from one sample, sequenced in a study of response to subunit inactivated influenza vaccine. Using its own MiXCR run on the RT-PCR reads, TCRdb lists one record per CDR3 protein. This table has about 700,000 distinct CDR3 sequences, more than 11% appearing once. The sequencing used PBMCs from blood, collected 14 days before vaccination. Receptors were obtained from a man aged 50-60 years who received an inactivated influenza vaccine.

This clonotype has a count of ten or more. The CDR3 is CASSLHDAGELFF. In DNA form, the CDR3 reads TGTGCCAGCAGCTTGCATGACGCCGGGGAGCTGTTTTTT. This chain links TRBV5-5 with TRBJ2-2; D gene ambiguous. Trimming removed 1 base from V and 6 bases from J, with 7 bases in between. This CDR3 spans 13 amino acids. Germline V CDR1 and CDR2: SGHKS, YYEKEE (reference sequence). The complete variable domain, with remaining parts taken from reference TRBV5-5 and TRBJ2-2, reads DAGVTQSPTHLIKTRGQQVTLRCSPISGHKSVSWYQQVLGQGPQFIFQYYEKEERGRGNFPDRFSARQFPNYSSELNVNALLLGDSALYLCASSLHDAGELFFGEGSRLTVL.

The chain's CDR3 is CSGFGGRDYGYTF. DNA for the CDR3: TGCAGCGGCTTCGGGGGGCGAGACTATGGCTACACCTTC. The J gene is TRBJ1-2, the V gene TRBV29-1, with a possible D match to TRBD1 (6 bases). The CDR3 has 13 amino acids. CDR1 and CDR2 (germline): SQVTM, ANQGSEA. V lost 7 bases to trimming and J lost 3 bases, with 15 bases between them.

The J gene is TRBJ2-5, the V gene TRBV6-5; the D call may be TRBD1 or TRBD2 (5 bases each). Trimming left V 2 bases short and J 7 bases short, with 17 bases between. This CDR3 has 15 amino acids. The germline V gene has CDR1 MNHEY and CDR2 SVGAGI. This CDR3 is CASSYQGPPRLTQYF. The CDR3 DNA sequence: TGTGCCAGCAGTTACCAGGGACCGCCGAGGCTGACCCAGTACTTC.

This clonotype was counted between two and nine times. The V and J genes are TRBV5-8 and TRBJ2-2; the D is unclear. The CDR3 is 16 residues long. The V end lost 0 bases, the J end lost 6 bases, and 15 bases lay between the germline ends. Germline lookup yields CDR1 SGHTS and CDR2 YDEGEE. CDR3 sequence (DNA): TGTGCCAGCAGCTTGGTTCGCAAAATAATTCCCGGGGAGCTGTTTTTT. It specifies CASSLVRKIIPGELFF.

The chain recombines TRBV20-1 with TRBJ2-1; D unresolved. V was cut by 6 bases and J by 3 bases, with 15 bases left in between. Germline V gives CDR1 DFQATT, CDR2 SNEGSKA (reference sequence). This CDR3 is 14 amino acids long. The CDR3 DNA reads TGCAGTGCCAACCGGGCCGGGTTCTACAATGAGCAGTTCTTC. Translated: CSANRAGFYNEQFF.

The chain has TRBV18 and TRBJ2-2; D is uncertain. Per germline, CDR1 KGHSH and CDR2 LQKENI. The length of the CDR3 is 15 residues. V was shortened by 2 bases and J by 1 base, with 8 bases between the two germline ends. CDR3 in DNA: TGTGCCAGCTCACCAGAAGCCAGGAACACCGGGGAGCTGTTTTTT. Translated: CASSPEARNTGELFF.

The chain employs TRBV5-1 and TRBJ1-1, with TRBD1 matching 8 bases. V gave up 2 bases and J gave up 6 bases; unmatched junction bases: 6. The V gene's germline CDR1 is SGHRS and CDR2 YFSETQ. This CDR3 is built from 14 residues. CDR3 nucleotide sequence: TGCGCCAGCAGCTTTCAGGGGGCGGACGCTGAAGCTTTCTTT. As protein: CASSFQGADAEAFF.

V and J are TRBV20-1 and TRBJ2-2, with 8 bases matching TRBD2. The CDR3 loop spans 14 amino acids. CDR1 DFQATT and CDR2 SNEGSKA come from the germline V gene (reference sequence). Unmatched junction bases numbered 7, after V lost 3 bases and J lost 7 bases. The CDR3 here is CSASRGGEGGELFF. CDR3 nucleotides: TGCAGTGCTAGTCGGGGGGGCGAGGGCGGGGAGCTGTTTTTT.

This clonotype has at least ten counts. The rearrangement uses TRBV5-1 and TRBJ2-1; 10 bases match TRBD2. The CDR3 runs to 16 residues. Germline V lookup: CDR1 SGHRS, CDR2 YFSETQ. V gave up 1 base and J gave up 6 bases; unmatched junction bases: 7. The DNA for the CDR3 is TGCGCCAGCAGCTTGTATAGCGGGGGGTCGAGCAATGAGCAGTTCTTC. This gives the protein CASSLYSGGSSNEQFF.

This clonotype was counted at least ten times. One end of the junction fails to match germline, which may point to a read error. The CDR3 region has the DNA TGTGCCAGCAGCCTAGCGGGAGAGTACAATGAGCAGTTCTTC. It codes for CASSLAGEYNEQFF. This chain connects TRBV7-2 to TRBJ2-1; 10 positions match TRBD2. Per the germline V gene, CDR1 is SGHTA and CDR2 is FQGNSA. The CDR3 consists of 14 residues.

This clonotype has a count of ten or more. This chain connects TRBV4-3 to TRBJ1-2, with a possible D match to TRBD1 (6 bases). V lost 0 bases and J 8 bases, leaving 10 bases between the germline ends. Germline V CDR1 and CDR2: LGHNA, YSLEER. The CDR3 totals 13 residues. The DNA of the CDR3 is TGCGCCAGCAGCCAAGATAGGGGGATCGGCTACACCTTC. Its translation: CASSQDRGIGYTF.